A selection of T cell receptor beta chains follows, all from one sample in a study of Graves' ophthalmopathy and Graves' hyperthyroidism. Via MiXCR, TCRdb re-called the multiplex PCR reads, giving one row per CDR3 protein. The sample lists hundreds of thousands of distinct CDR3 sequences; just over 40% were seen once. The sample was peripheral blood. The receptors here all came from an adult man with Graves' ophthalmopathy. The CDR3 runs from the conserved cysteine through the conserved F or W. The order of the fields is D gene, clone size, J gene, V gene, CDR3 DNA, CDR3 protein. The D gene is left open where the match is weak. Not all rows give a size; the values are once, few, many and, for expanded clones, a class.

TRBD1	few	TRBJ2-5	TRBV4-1	TGCGCCAGCAGCCAAGACGCGGGACAGGGGCCCCAAGAGACCCAGTACTTC	CASSQDAGQGPQETQYF
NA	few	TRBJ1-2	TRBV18	TGTGCCAGCTCACCATGGCAGACCTATGGCTACACCTTC	CASSPWQTYGYTF
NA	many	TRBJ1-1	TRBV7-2	TGTGCCAGCAGCTTATACCAGAAGACAGAAGCTTTCTTT	CASSLYQKTEAFF
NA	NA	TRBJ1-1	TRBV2	TGTGCCAGCAGAGGACAGACGGCTTTCTTT	CASRGQTAFF
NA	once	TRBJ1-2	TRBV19	TGTGCCAGTAGTATGGGACATCCACCAAGGGCGTCTGGCTACACCTTC	CASSMGHPPRASGYTF
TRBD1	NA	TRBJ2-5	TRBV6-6	TGTGCCAGCTCACCATGGGGACAGGGCCAAGAGACCCAGTACTTC	CASSPWGQGQETQYF
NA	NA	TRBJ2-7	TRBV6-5	TGTGCCAGCAGTTACGAAAGGGTGGTGGGCTACGAGCAGTACTTC	CASSYERVVGYEQYF
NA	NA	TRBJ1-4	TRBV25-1	TGTGCCAGCAGTGGGGGGGGACATCCGGAAAAACTGTTTTTT	CASSGGGHPEKLFF
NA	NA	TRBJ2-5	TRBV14	TGTGCCAGCAGCCAAGATATTGTGGCCGTACAAGAGACCCAGTACTTC	CASSQDIVAVQETQYF
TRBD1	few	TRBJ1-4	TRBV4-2	TGTGCCAGCAGCCATGGGACAGCGAATGAAAAACTGTTTTTT	CASSHGTANEKLFF
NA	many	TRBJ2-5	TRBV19	TGTGCCAGTAGTGACCGGGGATACGGGACCCAGTACTTC	CASSDRGYGTQYF
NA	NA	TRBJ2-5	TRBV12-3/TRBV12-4	TGTGCCAGCAGCCATTTATTTCCAGAGCAAGAGACCCAGTACTTC	CASSHLFPEQETQYF
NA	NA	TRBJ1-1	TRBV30	TGTGCCTGGAGTGTCCTACATACGAACACTGAAGCTTTCTTT	CAWSVLHTNTEAFF
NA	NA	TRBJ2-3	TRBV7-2	TGTGCCAGCAAAGGACCGGGCCTCACCACAGATACGCAGTATTTT	CASKGPGLTTDTQYF
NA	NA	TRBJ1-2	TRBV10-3	TGTGCCAGCGAGGCAGCCTATGGCTACACCTTC	CASEAAYGYTF